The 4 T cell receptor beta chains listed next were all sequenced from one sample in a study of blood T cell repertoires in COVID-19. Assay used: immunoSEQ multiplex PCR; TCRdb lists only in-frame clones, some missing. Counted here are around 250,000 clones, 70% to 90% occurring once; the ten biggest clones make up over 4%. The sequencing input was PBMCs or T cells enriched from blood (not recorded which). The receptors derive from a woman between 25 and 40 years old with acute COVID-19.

CDR3 sequence reads: CASSPTGTDSGNTIYF. In nucleotides, the CDR3 is TGTGCCAGCAGCCCAACCGGGACAGACTCTGGAAACACCATATATTTT. The chain uses TRBV7-3 and TRBJ1-3; 7 nucleotides agree with TRBD1. Germline-derived CDR1 and CDR2 are SGHTA and FQGTGA. J was trimmed by 0 bases and V by 5 bases; bases with no gene match: 7. The CDR3 spans 16 residues.

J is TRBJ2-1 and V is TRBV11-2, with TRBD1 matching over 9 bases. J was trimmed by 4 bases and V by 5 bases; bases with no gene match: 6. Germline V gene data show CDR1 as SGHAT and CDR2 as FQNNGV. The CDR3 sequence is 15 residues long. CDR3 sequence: CASSPGDREYNEQFF. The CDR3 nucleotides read TGTGCCAGCAGCCCTGGGGACAGGGAGTACAATGAGCAGTTCTTC. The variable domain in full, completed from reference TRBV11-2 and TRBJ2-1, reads EAGVAQSPRYKIIEKRQSVAFWCNPISGHATLYWYQQILGQGPKLLIQFQNNGVVDDSQLPKDRFSAERLKGVDSTLKIQPAKLEDSAVYLCASSPGDREYNEQFFGPGTRLTVL.

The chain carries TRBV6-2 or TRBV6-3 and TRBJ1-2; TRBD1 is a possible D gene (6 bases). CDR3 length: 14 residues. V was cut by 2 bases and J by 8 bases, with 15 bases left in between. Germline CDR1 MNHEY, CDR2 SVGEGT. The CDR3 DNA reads TGTGCCAGCAGTTACGAGGACAGCTTCTACGGCTACACCTTC. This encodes CASSYEDSFYGYTF.

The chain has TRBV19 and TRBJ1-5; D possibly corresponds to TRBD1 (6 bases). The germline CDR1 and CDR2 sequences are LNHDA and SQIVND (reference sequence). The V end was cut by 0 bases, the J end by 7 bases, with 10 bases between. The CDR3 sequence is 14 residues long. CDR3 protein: CASSIEPRGQPQHF. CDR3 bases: TGTGCCAGTAGTATAGAACCCAGGGGACAGCCCCAGCATTTT. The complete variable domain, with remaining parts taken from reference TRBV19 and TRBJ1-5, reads DGGITQSPKYLFRKEGQNVTLSCEQNLNHDAMYWYRQDPGQGLRLIYYSQIVNDFQKGDIAEGYSVSREKKESFPLTVTSAQKNPTAFYLCASSIEPRGQPQHFGDGTRLSIL.